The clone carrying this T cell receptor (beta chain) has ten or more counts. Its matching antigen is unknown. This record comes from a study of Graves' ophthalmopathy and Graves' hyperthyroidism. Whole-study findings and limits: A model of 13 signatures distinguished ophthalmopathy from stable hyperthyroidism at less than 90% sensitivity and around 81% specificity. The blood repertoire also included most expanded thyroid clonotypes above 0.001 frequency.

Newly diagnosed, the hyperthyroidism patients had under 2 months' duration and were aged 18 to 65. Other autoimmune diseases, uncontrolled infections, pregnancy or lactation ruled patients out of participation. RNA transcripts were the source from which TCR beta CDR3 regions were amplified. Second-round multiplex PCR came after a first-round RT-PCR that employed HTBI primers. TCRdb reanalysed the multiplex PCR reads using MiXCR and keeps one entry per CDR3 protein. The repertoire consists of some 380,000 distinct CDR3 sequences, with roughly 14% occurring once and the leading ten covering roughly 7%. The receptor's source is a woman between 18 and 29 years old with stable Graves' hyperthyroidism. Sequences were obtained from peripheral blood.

The CDR3 DNA is TGCGCCAGCAGCTTCTCGGGTATATCCGGGGAGCTGTTTTTT. This sequence encodes CASSFSGISGELFF. This sequence joins TRBV5-1 and TRBJ2-2; D gene unclear. Trimming shortened V by 2 bases and J by 6 bases, and 11 bases separated the two germline ends. There are 14 residues in the CDR3. CDR1 and CDR2 (germline): SGHRS, YFSETQ. Full variable domain (outside the CDR3, taken from reference TRBV5-1 and TRBJ2-2): KAGVTQTPRYLIKTRGQQVTLSCSPISGHRSVSWYQQTPGQGLQFLFEYFSETQRNKGNFPGRFSGRQFSNSRSEMNVSTLELGDSALYLCASSFSGISGELFFGEGSRLTVL.